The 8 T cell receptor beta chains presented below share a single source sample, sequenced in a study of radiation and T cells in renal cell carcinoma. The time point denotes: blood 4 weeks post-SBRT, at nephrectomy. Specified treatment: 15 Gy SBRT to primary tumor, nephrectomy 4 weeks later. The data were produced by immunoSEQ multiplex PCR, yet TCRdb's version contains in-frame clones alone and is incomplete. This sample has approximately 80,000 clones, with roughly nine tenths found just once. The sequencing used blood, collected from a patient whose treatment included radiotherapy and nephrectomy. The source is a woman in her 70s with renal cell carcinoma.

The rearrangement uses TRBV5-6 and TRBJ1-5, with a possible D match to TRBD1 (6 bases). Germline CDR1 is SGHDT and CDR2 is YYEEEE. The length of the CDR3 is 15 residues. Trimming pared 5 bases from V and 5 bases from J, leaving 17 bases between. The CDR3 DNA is TGTGCCAGCAGTCAGACAGGCCTCTCCCATCAGCCCCAGCATTTT. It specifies CASSQTGLSHQPQHF.

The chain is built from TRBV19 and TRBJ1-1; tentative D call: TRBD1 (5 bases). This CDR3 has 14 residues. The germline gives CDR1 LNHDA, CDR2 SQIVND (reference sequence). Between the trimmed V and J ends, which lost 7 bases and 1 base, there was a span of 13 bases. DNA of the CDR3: TGTGCCAGTACCCCTGGGGGGTGGAACACTGAAGCTTTCTTT. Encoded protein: CASTPGGWNTEAFF.

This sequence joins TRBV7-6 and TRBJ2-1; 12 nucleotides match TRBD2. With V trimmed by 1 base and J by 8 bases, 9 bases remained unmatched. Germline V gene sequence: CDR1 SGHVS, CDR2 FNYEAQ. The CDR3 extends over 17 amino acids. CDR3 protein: CASSLGPLAGGTDEQFF. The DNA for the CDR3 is TGTGCCAGCAGCTTAGGACCCCTAGCGGGGGGGACCGATGAGCAGTTCTTC.

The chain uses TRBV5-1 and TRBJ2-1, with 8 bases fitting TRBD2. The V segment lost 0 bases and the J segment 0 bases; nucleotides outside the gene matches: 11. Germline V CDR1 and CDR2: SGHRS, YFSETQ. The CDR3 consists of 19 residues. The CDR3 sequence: CASSLEAGAQSSSYNEQFF. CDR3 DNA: TGCGCCAGCAGCTTGGAAGCGGGGGCCCAATCAAGCTCCTACAATGAGCAGTTCTTC.

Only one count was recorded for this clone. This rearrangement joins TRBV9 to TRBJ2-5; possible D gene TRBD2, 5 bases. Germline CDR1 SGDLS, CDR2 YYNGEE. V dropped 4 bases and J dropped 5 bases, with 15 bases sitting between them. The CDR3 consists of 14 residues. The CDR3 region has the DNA TGTGCCAGCAGCCCGAGCGGAGGAAGGGAGACCCAGTACTTC. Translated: CASSPSGGRETQYF.

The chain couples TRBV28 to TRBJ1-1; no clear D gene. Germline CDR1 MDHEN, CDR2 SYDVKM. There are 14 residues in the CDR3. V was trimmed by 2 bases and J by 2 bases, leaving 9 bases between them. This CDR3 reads CASSLRSLNTEAFF. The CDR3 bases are TGTGCCAGCAGTTTACGGTCGCTAAACACTGAAGCTTTCTTT.

CDR3 protein: CASSHRDQSSYEQYF. For the CDR3, the DNA is TGTGCCAGCAGTCACCGGGACCAGAGCTCCTACGAGCAGTACTTC. V is TRBV5-4 and J is TRBJ2-7, with D possibly called TRBD1 or TRBD2 (5 bases each). V lost 5 bases and J lost 0, with 15 bases in between. The length of the CDR3 is 15 residues. CDR1 and CDR2 from the germline V gene are SGHNT and YYREEE (reference sequence).

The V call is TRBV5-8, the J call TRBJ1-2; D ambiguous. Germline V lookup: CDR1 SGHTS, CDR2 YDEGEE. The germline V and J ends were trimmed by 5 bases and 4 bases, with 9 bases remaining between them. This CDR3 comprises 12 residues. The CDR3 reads CASRADRYGYTF. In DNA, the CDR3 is TGTGCCAGCAGGGCCGACCGCTATGGCTACACCTTC.